This T cell receptor beta chain emerged from a study of CD8 T cells in ankylosing spondylitis. Findings and limits, study-wide: A motif of 7 to 9 highly homologous TCR beta variants was seen as apparently characteristic of ankylosing spondylitis blood.

The table lists this clonotype with a few counts. Its antigen is still unknown. MiXCR was run by TCRdb on the 5' RACE reads, yielding one entry per CDR3 protein. The table shows over 450,000 distinct CDR3 sequences, with about 13% occurring only once. This CDR3 contains 15 residues. J gave up 1 base and V 6 bases, and 6 bases lay outside the gene matches. Germline-derived CDR1 and CDR2 are DFQATT and SNEGSKA (reference sequence). Sequencing input: blood, either unsorted or a sorted T cell fraction (not recorded which). J is TRBJ2-1 and V is TRBV20-1; TRBD2 matches 10 bases. This receptor was taken from a male donor with ankylosing spondylitis. CDR3 residues: CSADRLAGSYNEQFF. DNA of the CDR3: TGCAGTGCAGACCGACTAGCGGGTTCCTACAATGAGCAGTTCTTC.